The 10 T cell receptor beta chains presented below share a single source sample, sequenced in a study of PD-1 blockade in mismatch repair-deficient tumors. The method was immunoSEQ multiplex PCR; TCRdb's version includes in-frame clones alone and lacks a portion of them. The sample holds some 22,000 clones, roughly 81% seen once. The sequencing here drew on peripheral blood, taken 2 weeks after starting pembrolizumab. These receptors were obtained from an adult with mismatch repair-deficient cancer.

The rearrangement joins TRBV6-6 to TRBJ1-1, with D tentatively TRBD1 (5 bases). The CDR3 runs 15 residues. Germline CDR1 MNHNY, CDR2 SVGAGI (reference sequence). V was clipped by 0 bases and J by 0 bases, with 8 bases between them. Here the CDR3 reads CASSYSRGLNTEAFF. CDR3 sequence (DNA): TGTGCCAGCAGTTACTCGCGGGGCCTGAACACTGAAGCTTTCTTT.

The chain combines TRBV10-3 with TRBJ2-1; TRBD1 or TRBD2 may be the D gene (5 bases each). The germline CDR1 and CDR2 sequences are ENHRY and SYGVKD. This CDR3 has 15 residues. V was clipped by 7 bases and J by 5 bases, with 18 bases between them. CDR3 region: CAITDKRGSDNEQFF. The CDR3 bases are TGTGCCATCACCGATAAGAGGGGTTCTGACAATGAGCAGTTCTTC.

V and J are TRBV5-5 and TRBJ2-7; 11 bases fit TRBD2. CDR3 length equals 14 residues. Germline CDR1 reads SGHKS; CDR2 reads YYEKEE (reference sequence). Trimming removed 6 bases from V and 2 bases from J; junction bases left unmatched: 4. The DNA for the CDR3 is TGTGCCAGCAAATGGACTAGCGGGCCCTACGAGCAGTACTTC. Translation: CASKWTSGPYEQYF.

CDR3 nucleotides: TGTGCCAGCAGCCCCCACGGACAGGGGGAAGGCAATCAGCCCCAGCATTTT. The encoded protein is CASSPHGQGEGNQPQHF. The rearrangement joins TRBV7-8 to TRBJ1-5; 10 bases are shared with TRBD1. Losses at the gene ends were 5 bases for V and 2 bases for J; bases not matched to a gene: 9. This CDR3 comprises 17 residues. Germline V gene lookup returns CDR1 SGHVS and CDR2 FQNEAQ.

The chain carries TRBV4-3 and TRBJ2-2, with D perhaps TRBD1 (6 bases). This CDR3 comprises 16 residues. Trimming cost V 1 base and J 8 bases, with 17 bases left between them. Germline lookup yields CDR1 LGHNA and CDR2 YSLEER. The CDR3 loop reads CASSQGVLQGGGELFF. In nucleotides, the CDR3 is TGCGCCAGCAGCCAAGGCGTGCTACAGGGTGGGGGGGAGCTGTTTTTT.

J is TRBJ2-7 and V is TRBV28, with a weak D call TRBD1 (5 bases). Per the germline V gene, CDR1 is MDHEN and CDR2 is SYDVKM. V shed 6 bases and J shed 5 bases, with 23 bases lying between them. CDR3 length: 16 residues. The CDR3 spells CASRTPGSAGKNEQYF. The CDR3 nucleotides are TGTGCCAGCAGGACCCCCGGAAGCGCAGGGAAGAACGAGCAGTACTTC.

Worth noting for this clone: The same CDR3 arises from other DNA sequences in this sample as well. This chain uses TRBV5-6 with TRBJ2-3; 8 bases map to TRBD1. Germline V gene lookup returns CDR1 SGHDT and CDR2 YYEEEE. V was clipped by 4 bases and J by 2 bases; unmatched bases: 6. The CDR3 is made up of 15 amino acids. As DNA, the CDR3 is TGTGCCAGCAGCGGGGACAGGCCAAACACAGATACGCAGTATTTT. Amino acid sequence: CASSGDRPNTDTQYF. The variable domain in full, completed from reference TRBV5-6 and TRBJ2-3, reads DAGVTQSPTHLIKTRGQQVTLRCSPKSGHDTVSWYQQALGQGPQFIFQYYEEEERQRGNFPDRFSGHQFPNYSSELNVNALLLGDSALYLCASSGDRPNTDTQYFGPGTRLTVL.

V gene TRBV6-1 combines with J gene TRBJ2-7, with TRBD1 matching 10 bases. The germline CDR1 and CDR2 sequences are MNHNS and SASEGT. The CDR3 has 15 amino acids. Trimming at V came to 1 base and at J to 6 bases, leaving 6 bases not matched to a gene. Written as DNA, the CDR3 is TGTGCCAGCAGTGAAGTGGGACAGGGGACTGGCGAGCAGTACTTC. Amino acids: CASSEVGQGTGEQYF.

CDR3 sequence (DNA): TGTGCCAGCAGTTTAAAGGTACCGGGGGCGGGATCATTTTACGAGCAGTACTTC. Translating gives CASSLKVPGAGSFYEQYF. V usage is TRBV27 and J usage is TRBJ2-7; D might be TRBD1 or TRBD2, each matching 6 bases. V was clipped by 2 bases and J by 4 bases, with 24 bases between them. The CDR3 runs 18 residues. The germline CDR1 and CDR2 sequences are MNHEY and SMNVEV (reference sequence).

The chain recombines TRBV4-1 with TRBJ2-7; no clear D gene. The CDR3 sequence is 12 residues long. The germline V gene has CDR1 MGHRA and CDR2 YSYEKL. Between the trimmed V and J ends, which lost 1 base and 4 bases, there was a span of 5 bases. CDR3 in amino acids: CASSQGAYEQYF. The DNA of the CDR3 is TGCGCCAGCAGCCAAGGAGCATACGAGCAGTACTTC.